These 11 T cell receptor beta chains came from one sample sequenced in a study of shared clonotypes between healthy human individuals. Some clones are missing from TCRdb's copy, which holds only in-frame ones; the method was immunoSEQ multiplex PCR. The table shows under 600,000 clones, with roughly 95% occurring only once. The sequenced sample was naive CD4+ T cells sorted from blood. Subset in this sample: CD45RA+ positively selected. These receptors were obtained from a woman in her 30s in good health.

V gene TRBV2 combines with J gene TRBJ2-1; 14 bases match TRBD2. Looked up from germline, CDR1 is SNHLY and CDR2 is FYNNEI. V was pared by 6 bases and J by 8 bases, with 6 bases of the junction left unmatched. The CDR3 loop spans 15 amino acids. The CDR3: CASSPGLAGVYEQFF. CDR3 DNA sequence: TGTGCCAGCAGCCCGGGACTAGCGGGAGTTTATGAGCAGTTCTTC.

V and J are TRBV10-1 and TRBJ1-4; 7 nucleotides agree with TRBD1. The CDR3 covers 14 residues. CDR1 and CDR2 (germline): WNHNN, SYGVQD (reference sequence). V was clipped by 4 bases and J by 8 bases; unmatched bases: 7. CDR3 sequence reads: CASSAGTAGEKLFF. As DNA, the CDR3 is TGCGCCAGCAGTGCAGGGACAGCAGGAGAAAAACTGTTTTTT.

The chain combines TRBV5-8 with TRBJ2-5, with a weak D call TRBD1 (6 bases). The V gene's germline CDR1 is SGHTS and CDR2 YDEGEE. Trimming took 2 bases from V and 5 from J, leaving 16 bases between them. The CDR3 spans 15 residues. CDR3 DNA: TGTGCCAGCAGCTTAATACAGGGTTATGTTGAGACCCAGTACTTC. Translating it yields CASSLIQGYVETQYF.

The chain is built from TRBV28 and TRBJ2-7; tentatively, D is TRBD1 (6 bases). The V end lost 6 bases, the J end lost 2 bases, and 11 bases lay between the germline ends. CDR1 is MDHEN, CDR2 SYDVKM, per germline. This CDR3 is 13 amino acids long. The CDR3: CASRLGGPYEQYF. The CDR3 DNA follows: TGTGCCAGCAGGTTAGGGGGACCCTACGAGCAGTACTTC.

The V gene is TRBV10-2, the J gene TRBJ2-5; D gene uncertain. The germline V and J ends were trimmed by 0 bases and 5 bases, with 13 bases remaining between them. Germline V gene data show CDR1 as WSHSY and CDR2 as SAAADI. This CDR3 is 15 amino acids long. The CDR3 region has the DNA TGCGCCAGCAGTGAGTCGACGAGGACGCATGAGACCCAGTACTTC. Amino acid sequence: CASSESTRTHETQYF.

J is TRBJ1-2 and V is TRBV9; unclear D gene. Germline-derived CDR1 and CDR2 are SGDLS and YYNGEE. This CDR3 has 12 amino acids. V lost 1 base to trimming and J lost 4 bases, with 5 bases between them. Here the CDR3 DNA reads TGTGCCAGCAGCGTATTCCCCTATGGCTACACCTTC. Amino acid sequence: CASSVFPYGYTF.

The chain recombines TRBV6-5 with TRBJ1-5, with D tentatively TRBD1 (5 bases). This CDR3 region has 15 residues. The germline V and J ends were trimmed by 6 bases and 4 bases, with 16 bases remaining between them. Germline V gives CDR1 MNHEY, CDR2 SVGAGI. CDR3 in DNA: TGTGCCAGCAGCCGATCAAACGGGGGGAATCAGCCCCAGCATTTT. Protein product: CASSRSNGGNQPQHF.

In this sample, this clone turned up a few times. The rearrangement joins TRBV27 to TRBJ1-5; weak D call: TRBD1 (6 bases). CDR3 size: 14 residues. V was shortened by 6 bases and J by 1 base, with 10 bases between the two germline ends. Germline CDR1 is MNHEY and CDR2 is SMNVEV (reference sequence). The CDR3 nucleotides read TGTGCCAGCAGACCAACAGGGAGCAATCAGCCCCAGCATTTT. It encodes CASRPTGSNQPQHF.

The gene calls are TRBV5-4 and TRBJ2-1; 10 bases fit TRBD2. Germline V gene data show CDR1 as SGHNT and CDR2 as YYREEE (reference sequence). CDR3 length equals 15 residues. Germline trimming cut 4 bases from V and 7 bases from J; bases unmatched to any gene: 8. The CDR3 loop is CASSPLAGNENEQFF. The CDR3 DNA follows: TGTGCCAGCAGCCCACTAGCGGGAAATGAGAATGAGCAGTTCTTC.

This chain links TRBV27 with TRBJ2-7, with a possible D match to TRBD2 (5 bases). Germline V gene data show CDR1 as MNHEY and CDR2 as SMNVEV (reference sequence). Trimming shortened V by 2 bases and J by 2 bases, and 19 bases separated the two germline ends. The CDR3 sequence is 17 residues long. This CDR3 reads CASSLSRPRAGTYEQYF. The CDR3 DNA is TGTGCCAGCAGTTTAAGCCGGCCCCGGGCGGGTACCTACGAGCAGTACTTC.

V usage is TRBV7-2 and J usage is TRBJ2-6; D gene unclear. This CDR3 has 15 residues. Between the trimmed V and J ends, which lost 2 bases and 2 bases, there was a span of 7 bases. Germline V gene data show CDR1 as SGHTA and CDR2 as FQGNSA. For the CDR3, the DNA is TGTGCCAGCAGCTTATTTCCCGCTGGGGCCAACGTCCTGACTTTC. This sequence encodes CASSLFPAGANVLTF.